This T cell receptor (beta chain) comes out of a study of T cells in Graves' hyperthyroidism and ophthalmopathy. Study-wide findings and caveats: Most expanded thyroid clonotypes above 0.001 also appeared in blood.

Hyperthyroidism, newly diagnosed and lasting under 2 months, affected patients aged 18 to 65. The study based diagnoses on clinical symptoms, serum thyroxine and TRAb, thyroid ultrasound and orbital computed tomography. Researchers took RNA transcripts and amplified the TCR beta CDR3 regions from them. When the TCR CDR3 underwent first-round RT-PCR, the HTBI primer set was used. TCRdb ran MiXCR on the multiplex PCR reads and lists one entry per CDR3 protein. The table includes under 750,000 distinct CDR3 sequences, about 19% detected once. Concerning this clonotype: What it binds is not known.

Trimming pared 4 bases from V and 1 base from J, leaving 16 bases between. Germline V gene sequence: CDR1 SGDLS, CDR2 YYNGEE. CDR3 length: 16 residues. This receptor was obtained from a woman between 45 and 65 years old with Graves' hyperthyroidism that later progressed to Graves' ophthalmopathy. The chain carries TRBV9 and TRBJ2-3; tentatively, D is TRBD1 (6 bases). The sample taken for sequencing was blood. The CDR3 loop reads CASSLTGLGGTDTQYF. The CDR3 nucleotides are TGTGCCAGCAGCTTAACAGGGTTAGGTGGCACAGATACGCAGTATTTT. The entire variable domain, with the rest obtained from reference TRBV9 and TRBJ2-3, is as follows: DSGVTQTPKHLITATGQRVTLRCSPRSGDLSVYWYQQSLDQGLQFLIQYYNGEERAKGNILERFSAQQFPDLHSELNLSSLELGDSALYFCASSLTGLGGTDTQYFGPGTRLTVL.